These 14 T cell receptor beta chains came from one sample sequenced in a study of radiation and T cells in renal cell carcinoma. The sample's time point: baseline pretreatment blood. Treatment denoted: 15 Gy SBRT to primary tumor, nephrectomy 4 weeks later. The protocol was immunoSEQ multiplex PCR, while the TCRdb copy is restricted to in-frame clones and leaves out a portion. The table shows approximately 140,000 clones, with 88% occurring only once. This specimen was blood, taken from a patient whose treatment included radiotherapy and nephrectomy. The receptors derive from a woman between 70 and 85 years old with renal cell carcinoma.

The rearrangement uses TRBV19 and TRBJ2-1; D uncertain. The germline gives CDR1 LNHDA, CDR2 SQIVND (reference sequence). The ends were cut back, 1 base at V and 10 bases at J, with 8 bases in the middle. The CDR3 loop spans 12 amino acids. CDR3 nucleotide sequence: TGTGCCAGTAGTATAGTGGCGGCCGAGCAGTTCTTC. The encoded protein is CASSIVAAEQFF.

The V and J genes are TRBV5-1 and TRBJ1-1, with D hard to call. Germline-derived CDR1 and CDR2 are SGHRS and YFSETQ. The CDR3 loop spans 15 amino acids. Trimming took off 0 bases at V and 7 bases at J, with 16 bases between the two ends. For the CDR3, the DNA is TGCGCCAGCAGCTTGGCACAGACAAACCAGATTGAAGCTTTCTTT. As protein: CASSLAQTNQIEAFF.

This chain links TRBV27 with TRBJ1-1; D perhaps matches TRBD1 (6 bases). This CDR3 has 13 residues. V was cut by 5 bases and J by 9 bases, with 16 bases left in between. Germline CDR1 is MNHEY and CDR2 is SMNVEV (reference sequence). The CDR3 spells CASSPGQLIKAFF. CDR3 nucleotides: TGTGCCAGCAGTCCGGGACAACTAATAAAAGCTTTCTTT.

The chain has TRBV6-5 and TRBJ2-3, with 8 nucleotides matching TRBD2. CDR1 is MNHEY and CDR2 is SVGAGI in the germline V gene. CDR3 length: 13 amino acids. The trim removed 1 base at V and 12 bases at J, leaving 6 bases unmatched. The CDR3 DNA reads TGTGCCAGCAGTTACTTGATAGCGGGACTACAGTATTTT. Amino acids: CASSYLIAGLQYF.

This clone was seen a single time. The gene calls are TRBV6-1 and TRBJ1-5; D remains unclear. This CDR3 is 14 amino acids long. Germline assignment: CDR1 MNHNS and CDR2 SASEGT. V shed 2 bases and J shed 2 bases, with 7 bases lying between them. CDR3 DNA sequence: TGTGCCAGCAGTGAACCGGGCCGCAATCAGCCCCAGCATTTT. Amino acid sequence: CASSEPGRNQPQHF.

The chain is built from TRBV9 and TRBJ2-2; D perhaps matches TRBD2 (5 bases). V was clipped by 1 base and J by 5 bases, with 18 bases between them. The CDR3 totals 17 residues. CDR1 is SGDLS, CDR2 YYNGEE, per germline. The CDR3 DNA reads TGTGCCAGCAGCGTATCCATCGGGCTAGCTGGGACCGGGGAGCTGTTTTTT. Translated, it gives CASSVSIGLAGTGELFF.

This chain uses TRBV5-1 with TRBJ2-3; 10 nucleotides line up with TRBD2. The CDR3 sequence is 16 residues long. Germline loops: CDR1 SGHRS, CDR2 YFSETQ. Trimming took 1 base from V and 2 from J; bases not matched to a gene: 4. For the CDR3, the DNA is TGCGCCAGCAGCTTGCTAGCGGGGGCTTTCACAGATACGCAGTATTTT. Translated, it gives CASSLLAGAFTDTQYF.

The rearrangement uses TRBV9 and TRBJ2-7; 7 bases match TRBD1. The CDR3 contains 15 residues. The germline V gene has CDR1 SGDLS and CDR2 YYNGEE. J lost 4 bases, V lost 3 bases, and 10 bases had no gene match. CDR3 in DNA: TGTGCCAGCAGCGCAGGGGGACACTCAGCGTACGAGCAGTACTTC. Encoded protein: CASSAGGHSAYEQYF.

CDR3 sequence (DNA): TGTGCCAGCTCACCCCCCGTACAAGGGAGATATTCACCCCTCCACTTT. Protein sequence: CASSPPVQGRYSPLHF. The J gene is TRBJ1-6, the V gene TRBV18; D ambiguous. Per germline, CDR1 KGHSH and CDR2 LQKENI. The CDR3 totals 16 residues. V lost 3 bases, J lost 8 bases, and 17 bases lay in between.

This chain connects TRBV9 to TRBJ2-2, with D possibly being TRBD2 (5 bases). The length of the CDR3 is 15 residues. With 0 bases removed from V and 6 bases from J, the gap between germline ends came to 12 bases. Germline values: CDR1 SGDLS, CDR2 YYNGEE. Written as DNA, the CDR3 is TGTGCCAGCAGCGTAGGGGTAGCGTCCGCCGGGGAGCTGTTTTTT. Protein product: CASSVGVASAGELFF.

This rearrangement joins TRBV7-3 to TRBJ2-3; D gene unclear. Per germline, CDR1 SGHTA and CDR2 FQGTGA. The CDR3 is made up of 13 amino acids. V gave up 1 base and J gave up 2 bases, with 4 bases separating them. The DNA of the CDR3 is TGTGCCAGCAGCTTAAACCCCACAGATACGCAGTATTTT. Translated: CASSLNPTDTQYF.

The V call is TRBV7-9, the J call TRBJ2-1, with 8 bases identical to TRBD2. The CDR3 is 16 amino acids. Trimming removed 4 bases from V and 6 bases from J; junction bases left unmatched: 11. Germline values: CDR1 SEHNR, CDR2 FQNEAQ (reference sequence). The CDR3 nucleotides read TGTGCCAGCAGCTCCCTCTGGCGGGGGGTAGTCAATGAGCAGTTCTTC. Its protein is CASSSLWRGVVNEQFF. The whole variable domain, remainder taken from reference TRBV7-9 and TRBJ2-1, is DTGVSQNPRHKITKRGQNVTFRCDPISEHNRLYWYRQTLGQGPEFLTYFQNEAQLEKSRLLSDRFSAERPKGSFSTLEIQRTEQGDSAMYLCASSSLWRGVVNEQFFGPGTRLTVL.

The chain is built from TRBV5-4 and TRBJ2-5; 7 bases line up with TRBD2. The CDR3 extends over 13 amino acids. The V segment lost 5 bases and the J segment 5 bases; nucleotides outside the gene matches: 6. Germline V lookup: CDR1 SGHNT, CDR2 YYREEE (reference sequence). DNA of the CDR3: TGTGCCAGCAGATGGGAGGGGCGGGAGACCCAGTACTTC. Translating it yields CASRWEGRETQYF. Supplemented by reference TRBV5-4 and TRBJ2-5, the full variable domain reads ETGVTQSPTHLIKTRGQQVTLRCSSQSGHNTVSWYQQALGQGPQFIFQYYREEENGRGNFPPRFSGLQFPNYSSELNVNALELDDSALYLCASRWEGRETQYFGPGTRLLVL.

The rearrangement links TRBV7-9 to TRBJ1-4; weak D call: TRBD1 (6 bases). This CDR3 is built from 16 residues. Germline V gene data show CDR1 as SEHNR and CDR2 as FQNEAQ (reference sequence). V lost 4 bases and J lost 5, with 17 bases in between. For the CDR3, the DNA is TGTGCCAGCAGCTCCCCTTGGGACACAGCAAATGAAAAACTGTTTTTT. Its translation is CASSSPWDTANEKLFF.